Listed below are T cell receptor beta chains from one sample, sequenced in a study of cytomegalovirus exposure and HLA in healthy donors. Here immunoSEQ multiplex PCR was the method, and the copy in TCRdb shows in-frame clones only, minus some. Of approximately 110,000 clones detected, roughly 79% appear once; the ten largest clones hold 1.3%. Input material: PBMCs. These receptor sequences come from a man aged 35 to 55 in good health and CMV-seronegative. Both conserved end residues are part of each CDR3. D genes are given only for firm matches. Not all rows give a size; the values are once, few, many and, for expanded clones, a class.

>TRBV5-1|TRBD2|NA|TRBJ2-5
TGCGCCAGCAGCGTCCAGACTAGCAACGACCAAGAGACCCAGTACTTC
CASSVQTSNDQETQYF
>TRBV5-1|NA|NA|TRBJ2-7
TGCGCCAGCAGCACCACCCGTGGAGACCGGTACGAGCAGTACTTC
CASSTTRGDRYEQYF
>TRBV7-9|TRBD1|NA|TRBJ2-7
TGTGCCAGCAGCTCTGGGACAGCCGGCTACGAGCAGTACTTC
CASSSGTAGYEQYF
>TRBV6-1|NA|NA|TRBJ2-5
TGTGCCAGCAGCACAGGGAGGGGTGCGGAGCAGTACTTC
CASSTGRGAEQYF
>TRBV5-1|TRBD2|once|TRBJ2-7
TGCGCCAGCAGCTTGTTTAGCGGGAACTCCTACGAGCAGTACTTC
CASSLFSGNSYEQYF
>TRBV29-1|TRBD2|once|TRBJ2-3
TGCAGCGTGGGAGGGAGTATCAGGCCAGATACGCAGTATTTT
CSVGGSIRPDTQYF
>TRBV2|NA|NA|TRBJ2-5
TGTGCCAGCAGTGGAAGGGGCCAAGAGACCCAGTACTTC
CASSGRGQETQYF
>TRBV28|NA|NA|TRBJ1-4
TGTGCCAGCAGAGTGGGGGGGGGAAATGAAAAACTGTTTTTT
CASRVGGGNEKLFF
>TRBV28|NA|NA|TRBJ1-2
TGTGCCAGCAGTTCAGGTTCAATGGGCCATGGCTACACCTTC
CASSSGSMGHGYTF
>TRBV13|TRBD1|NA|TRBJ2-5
TGTGCCAGCAGTCCCTCCGGGACAGGGGGCATTGAGACCCAGTACTTC
CASSPSGTGGIETQYF
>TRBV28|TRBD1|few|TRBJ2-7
TGTGCCAGCAGTCTAGGGACAGGGGGCCCCTACGAGCAGTACTTC
CASSLGTGGPYEQYF
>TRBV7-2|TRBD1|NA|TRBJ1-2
TGTGCCAGCAGCTTAGAAAGACAGGGTCGGGGCTACACCTTC
CASSLERQGRGYTF
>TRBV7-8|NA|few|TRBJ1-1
TGTGCCAGCAGCCCGGGAGGGGTCAAGACTCTAGGGGTCACTGAAGCTTTCTTT
CASSPGGVKTLGVTEAFF
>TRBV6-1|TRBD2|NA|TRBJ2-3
TGTGCCAGCAGTGACGGTACTAGCGGGGGGGCAACAGATACGCAGTATTTT
CASSDGTSGGATDTQYF
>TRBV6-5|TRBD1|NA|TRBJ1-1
TGTGCCAGCAGTTACCCGGGACAGGGGGATGGTGAAGCTTTCTTT
CASSYPGQGDGEAFF
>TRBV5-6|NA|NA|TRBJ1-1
TGTGCCAGCAGCTTGGAGTTTGGAGGGTGGACTGAAGCTTTCTTT
CASSLEFGGWTEAFF
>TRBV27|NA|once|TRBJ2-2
TGTGCCAGCAGTTTACCCTCACTAGGTAGGGACACCGGGGAGCTGTTTTTT
CASSLPSLGRDTGELFF
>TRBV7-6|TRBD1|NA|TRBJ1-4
TGTGCCAGCAGCGCGGACAGGGTCGGCGAAAAACTGTTTTTT
CASSADRVGEKLFF
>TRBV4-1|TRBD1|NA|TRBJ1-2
TGCGCCAGCAGCCCTGGGACAGGGTGGGGCTACACCTTC
CASSPGTGWGYTF
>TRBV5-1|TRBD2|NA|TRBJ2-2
TGCGCCAGCAGCTCTAAAGAAGCGGGAGGGCCCAACACCGGGGAGCTGTTTTTT
CASSSKEAGGPNTGELFF
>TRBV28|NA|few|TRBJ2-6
TGTGCCAGCAGTTTTGGGTTCAGGGGCCACTCTGGGGCCAACGTCCTGACTTTC
CASSFGFRGHSGANVLTF
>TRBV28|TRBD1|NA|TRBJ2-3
TGTGCCAGCAGTCCGCCCGGGACAGGGGGCCGAGATACGCAGTATTTT
CASSPPGTGGRDTQYF